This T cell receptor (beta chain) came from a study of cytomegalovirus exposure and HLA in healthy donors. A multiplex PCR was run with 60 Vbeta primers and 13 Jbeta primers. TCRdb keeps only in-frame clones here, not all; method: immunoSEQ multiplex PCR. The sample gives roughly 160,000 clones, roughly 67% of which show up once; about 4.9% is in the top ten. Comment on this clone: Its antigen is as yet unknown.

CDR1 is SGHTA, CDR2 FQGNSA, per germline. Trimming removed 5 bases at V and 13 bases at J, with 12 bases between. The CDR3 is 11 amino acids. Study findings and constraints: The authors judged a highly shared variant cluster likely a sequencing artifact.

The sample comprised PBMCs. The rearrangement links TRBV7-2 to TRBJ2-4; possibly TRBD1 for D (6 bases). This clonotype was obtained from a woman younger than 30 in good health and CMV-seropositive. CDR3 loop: CASSLGQTQYF. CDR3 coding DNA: TGTGCCAGCAGCCTCGGACAGACACAGTACTTC.